This T cell receptor (beta chain) was retrieved from a study of blood T cell repertoires in COVID-19. Overall study: There were acute and convalescent COVID-19 samples, and they came from the United States, Italy and Spain.

As handled by the study authors: Reference gene primer amplification gave nucleated cell count estimates. Sequencing used immunoSEQ multiplex PCR; TCRdb keeps in-frame clones, though not all of them. V and J calls and clone size follow that table, whereas D and trimming were derived from the DNA. The data hold 310,000 or so clones, with around 87% observed a single time. V gave up 3 bases and J gave up 8 bases; unmatched junction bases: 11. The CDR3 loop spans 16 amino acids. CDR1 and CDR2 from the germline V gene are LNHNV and YYDKDF (reference sequence). The sequence came from a woman in her 50s with active or convalescent COVID-19. The sequenced sample consisted of peripheral blood. The V gene is TRBV15, the J gene TRBJ2-1, with TRBD1 identical over 9 bases. CDR3 sequence: CATSRETGGRMDEQFF. The DNA of the CDR3 is TGTGCCACCAGCAGGGAAACAGGGGGCAGGATGGATGAGCAGTTCTTC.